The 22 T cell receptor beta chains presented below share a single source sample, sequenced in a study of spatial heterogeneity in lung cancer. MiXCR was run by TCRdb on the 5' RACE reads, yielding one entry per CDR3 protein. The table lists about 75,000 distinct CDR3 sequences, roughly 14% of them singletons, with about 7.1% in the top ten. Time point: sample taken at primary tumor resection. No cell sorting; template was whole RNA from tumor, lung tissue or PBMC. The starting material was PBMCs, obtained at surgery. The source is a male donor with early-stage non-small cell lung cancer.

CDR3 sequence reads: CASSLSRSTDTQYF. Written as DNA, the CDR3 is TGTGCCAGCAGCCTAAGCCGGAGCACAGATACGCAGTATTTT. The V gene is TRBV7-2, the J gene TRBJ2-3; D gene uncertain. Germline-derived CDR1 and CDR2 are SGHTA and FQGNSA. This CDR3 spans 14 amino acids. V lost 5 bases to trimming and J lost 0 bases, with 9 bases between them. The entire variable domain, with the rest obtained from reference TRBV7-2 and TRBJ2-3, is as follows: GAGVSQSPSNKVTEKGKDVELRCDPISGHTALYWYRQSLGQGLEFLIYFQGNSAPDKSGLPSDRFSAERTGGSVSTLTIQRTQQEDSAVYLCASSLSRSTDTQYFGPGTRLTVL.

This clonotype appeared many times. The rearrangement uses TRBV29-1 and TRBJ2-5; perhaps D is TRBD1 or TRBD2 (5 bases each). Germline CDR1 is SQVTM and CDR2 is ANQGSEA. The ends were cut back, 3 bases at V and 4 bases at J, with 9 bases in the middle. The CDR3 totals 12 residues. The CDR3 bases are TGCAGCGTTGACAGGGAGCGAGAGACCCAGTACTTC. The encoded protein is CSVDRERETQYF.

This clonotype has ten or more counts. The rearrangement joins TRBV7-9 to TRBJ2-1; D is perhaps TRBD2 (7 bases). Germline V lookup: CDR1 SEHNR, CDR2 FQNEAQ (reference sequence). Trimming left V 5 bases short and J 3 bases short, with 14 bases between. The CDR3 is 15 residues long. The CDR3 region has the DNA TGTGCCAGCAGCCCCGAGGGGGGGCGCTACAATGAGCAGTTCTTC. This gives the protein CASSPEGGRYNEQFF.

The chain recombines TRBV7-6 with TRBJ2-1; the match to TRBD1 covers 8 bases. This CDR3 has 14 residues. The V gene's germline CDR1 is SGHVS and CDR2 FNYEAQ. The V segment lost 4 bases and the J segment 6 bases; nucleotides outside the gene matches: 5. The CDR3 sequence is CASSSPQGANEQFF. In DNA form, the CDR3 reads TGTGCCAGCAGCTCTCCCCAGGGGGCCAATGAGCAGTTCTTC.

This clonotype occurred a few times. The chain recombines TRBV20-1 with TRBJ2-1, with D tentatively TRBD1 (5 bases). The CDR3 spans 14 residues. The V end was cut by 5 bases, the J end by 0 bases, with 11 bases between. From germline, CDR1 is DFQATT and CDR2 SNEGSKA (reference sequence). This CDR3 reads CSADWGSSYNEQFF. The CDR3 region has the DNA TGCAGTGCTGACTGGGGCAGCTCCTACAATGAGCAGTTCTTC.

This clonotype was picked up many times. Written as DNA, the CDR3 is TGTGCCAGCAGTTCCCTCACCGGTCGACGAAATCAGCCCCAGCATTTT. It codes for CASSSLTGRRNQPQHF. J is TRBJ1-5 and V is TRBV6-5; D is undetermined. The CDR3 is made up of 16 amino acids. CDR1 is MNHEY, CDR2 SVGAGI, per germline. V lost 4 bases and J 4 bases, leaving 17 bases between the germline ends.

J is TRBJ2-7 and V is TRBV28; 8 nucleotides agree with TRBD1. Germline V gene lookup returns CDR1 MDHEN and CDR2 SYDVKM. The J segment lost 4 bases and the V segment lost 8 bases, leaving 10 bases of the junction unmatched. The CDR3 covers 14 residues. The CDR3 region is CASLGLRDRYEQYF. In nucleotides, the CDR3 is TGTGCCAGCCTTGGGCTTCGGGACAGGTACGAGCAGTACTTC.

Notes on this clonotype: Without the conserved terminal phenylalanine or tryptophan, this CDR3 likely stems from a read error. The V gene is TRBV6-5, the J gene TRBJ2-5, with 7 bases lining up with TRBD2. Germline CDR1 and CDR2: MNHEY and SVGAGI. V shed 0 bases and J 2 bases; nucleotides not matched to a gene: 3. This CDR3 region has 15 residues. The CDR3 DNA follows: TGTGCCAGCAGTTACTCGAACGGGGGGCAAGAGACCCAGTACCTC. Translation: CASSYSNGGQETQYL.

This clonotype came up a few times. This chain links TRBV5-1 with TRBJ2-1; 11 nucleotides align to TRBD2. The junction had 7 bases not matched to a gene; V was cut back by 3 bases and J by 2 bases. Per germline, CDR1 SGHRS and CDR2 YFSETQ. There are 17 residues in the CDR3. In DNA, the CDR3 is TGCGCCAGCAGCTCCGTTGGGGGACTAGCGGCCTACAATGAGCAGTTCTTC. The encoded protein is CASSSVGGLAAYNEQFF.

This clonotype was detected only a few times. V is TRBV29-1 and J is TRBJ1-1, with TRBD1 matching over 7 bases. The CDR3 totals 15 residues. The V and J ends lost 4 bases and 4 bases, in that order; junction bases with no gene match: 12. The V gene's germline CDR1 is SQVTM and CDR2 ANQGSEA. The CDR3 region is CSVVGGGRGVTEAFF. CDR3 DNA sequence: TGCAGCGTTGTCGGAGGAGGCAGGGGGGTCACTGAAGCTTTCTTT. Full variable domain (missing parts from reference TRBV29-1 and TRBJ1-1): SAVISQKPSRDICQRGTSLTIQCQVDSQVTMMFWYRQQPGQSLTLIATANQGSEATYESGFVIDKFPISRPNLTFSTLTVSNMSPEDSSIYLCSVVGGGRGVTEAFFGQGTRLTVV.

This clonotype was seen a few times. This rearrangement joins TRBV29-1 to TRBJ1-1; D is ambiguous. V shed 4 bases and J shed 1 base, with 16 bases lying between them. Germline V gene sequence: CDR1 SQVTM, CDR2 ANQGSEA. The CDR3 spans 15 residues. Here the CDR3 DNA reads TGCAGCGTTGTGGGATGGGGTACAAAGAACACTGAAGCTTTCTTT. This encodes CSVVGWGTKNTEAFF.

This clonotype was seen a handful of times. This rearrangement joins TRBV5-1 to TRBJ2-2; a possible D gene is TRBD2 (6 bases). The CDR3 runs 15 residues. Trimming cost V 0 bases and J 6 bases, with 12 bases left between them. Germline CDR1 is SGHRS and CDR2 is YFSETQ. CDR3: CASSLEQRRAGELFF. The CDR3 nucleotides read TGCGCCAGCAGCTTGGAGCAGAGGAGGGCCGGGGAGCTGTTTTTT.

This clonotype was seen many times. This chain joins TRBV20-1 and TRBJ1-1; 8 nucleotides agree with TRBD1. The CDR3 length is 12 residues. CDR1 and CDR2 (germline): DFQATT, SNEGSKA (reference sequence). CDR3 protein: CRASTGGTEAFF. In DNA, the CDR3 is TGCAGGGCTTCTACAGGGGGCACTGAAGCTTTCTTT.

This clonotype was recorded a few times. This rearrangement joins TRBV12-5 to TRBJ1-5, with D possibly being TRBD1 (5 bases). This CDR3 has 16 residues. V lost 2 bases and J 0 bases, leaving 11 bases between the germline ends. CDR1 LGHNT and CDR2 FRNRAP come from the germline V gene. The CDR3 here is CASGLYIGASNQPQHF. The CDR3 bases are TGTGCTAGTGGTTTGTACATCGGGGCTAGCAATCAGCCCCAGCATTTT.

The V call is TRBV10-3, the J call TRBJ1-1, with 8 bases lining up with TRBD1. The CDR3 runs 12 residues. The junction had 3 bases not matched to a gene; V was cut back by 4 bases and J by 8 bases. Germline V gene data show CDR1 as ENHRY and CDR2 as SYGVKD. CDR3 in DNA: TGTGCCATCAGTGCTGGGGACAGGGAAGCTTTCTTT. It translates to CAISAGDREAFF.

There are a few counts of this clonotype. The chain combines TRBV3-1 with TRBJ1-1, with D unresolved. CDR1 LGHDT and CDR2 YNNKEL come from the germline V gene (reference sequence). V was trimmed by 4 bases and J by 5 bases, leaving 14 bases between them. The length of the CDR3 is 14 residues. CDR3 in DNA: TGTGCCAGCAGCCTCGGACGGGGAGGGACTGAAGCTTTCTTT. Amino acids: CASSLGRGGTEAFF. Together with reference TRBV3-1 and TRBJ1-1, the CDR3 gives the full variable domain: DTAVSQTPKYLVTQMGNDKSIKCEQNLGHDTMYWYKQDSKKFLKIMFSYNNKELIINETVPNRFSPKSPDKAHLNLHINSLELGDSAVYFCASSLGRGGTEAFFGQGTRLTVV.

Remarks on this clonotype: Its ends do not fully match the called genes, so a read error is possible. The chain links TRBV27 to TRBJ1-2; TRBD1 matches 8 bases. The CDR3 covers 13 residues. The germline V gene encodes CDR1 MNHEY and CDR2 SMNVEV (reference sequence). CDR3 region: CASSPGQVGGFTF. The CDR3 nucleotides read TGTGCCAGCAGCCCGGGACAGGTAGGAGGCTTCACCTTC.

This clonotype was counted at least ten times. V usage is TRBV6-1 and J usage is TRBJ1-2; 7 bases agree with TRBD1. This CDR3 comprises 15 residues. V lost 5 bases, J lost 6 bases, and 12 bases stayed unmatched. Germline loops: CDR1 MNHNS, CDR2 SASEGT. The CDR3: CASSRSHRGLNGYTF. Here the CDR3 DNA reads TGTGCCAGCAGTAGAAGCCACAGGGGCTTGAATGGCTACACCTTC.

This clonotype was seen more than once but under ten times. The V gene is TRBV5-1, the J gene TRBJ2-1, with 15 bases identical to TRBD2. The germline gives CDR1 SGHRS, CDR2 YFSETQ. The CDR3 is made up of 16 amino acids. Trimming at V came to 0 bases and at J to 7 bases, leaving 2 bases not matched to a gene. CDR3 DNA: TGCGCCAGCAGCTTGGCGGGACTAGCGGGAGGTAATGAGCAGTTCTTC. It is translated as CASSLAGLAGGNEQFF.

This clonotype was observed at least ten times. The chain uses TRBV9 and TRBJ2-3; TRBD2 might be the D (5 bases). The CDR3 covers 14 residues. V lost 1 base to trimming and J lost 1 base, with 7 bases between them. Germline-derived CDR1 and CDR2 are SGDLS and YYNGEE. CDR3 coding DNA: TGTGCCAGCAGCGTAAGCGGTGGCACAGATACGCAGTATTTT. It yields the protein CASSVSGGTDTQYF.

V gene TRBV10-2 combines with J gene TRBJ1-1, with 7 bases aligning to TRBD1. The germline V gene encodes CDR1 WSHSY and CDR2 SAAADI. The length of the CDR3 is 15 residues. Trimming cost V 6 bases and J 1 base; bases outside gene matches: 8. Here the CDR3 DNA reads TGCGCCAGCAGGACCAGGGCAGGGGGGAACACTGAAGCTTTCTTT. Protein product: CASRTRAGGNTEAFF.

This clonotype was counted only a few times. V is TRBV20-1 and J is TRBJ2-3; tentatively, D is TRBD1 (5 bases). Per germline, CDR1 DFQATT and CDR2 SNEGSKA (reference sequence). CDR3 length equals 15 residues. Trimming took off 0 bases at V and 0 bases at J, with 10 bases between the two ends. This CDR3 reads CSARDRQTSTDTQYF. The CDR3 nucleotides are TGCAGTGCTAGAGATCGACAGACTAGCACAGATACGCAGTATTTT.